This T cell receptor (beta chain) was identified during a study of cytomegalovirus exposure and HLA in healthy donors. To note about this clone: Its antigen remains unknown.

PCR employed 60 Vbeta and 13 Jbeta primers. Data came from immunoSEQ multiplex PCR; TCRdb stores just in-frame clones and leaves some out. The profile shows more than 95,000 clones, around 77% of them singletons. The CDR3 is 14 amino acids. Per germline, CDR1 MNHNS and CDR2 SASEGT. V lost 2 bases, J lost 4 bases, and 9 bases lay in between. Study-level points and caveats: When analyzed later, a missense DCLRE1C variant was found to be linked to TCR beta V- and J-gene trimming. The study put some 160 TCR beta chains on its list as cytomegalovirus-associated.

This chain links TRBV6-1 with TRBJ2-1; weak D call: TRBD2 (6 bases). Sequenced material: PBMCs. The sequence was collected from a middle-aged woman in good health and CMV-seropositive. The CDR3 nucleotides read TGTGCCAGCAGTGAACAACTAGCATACAATGAGCAGTTCTTC. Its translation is CASSEQLAYNEQFF.